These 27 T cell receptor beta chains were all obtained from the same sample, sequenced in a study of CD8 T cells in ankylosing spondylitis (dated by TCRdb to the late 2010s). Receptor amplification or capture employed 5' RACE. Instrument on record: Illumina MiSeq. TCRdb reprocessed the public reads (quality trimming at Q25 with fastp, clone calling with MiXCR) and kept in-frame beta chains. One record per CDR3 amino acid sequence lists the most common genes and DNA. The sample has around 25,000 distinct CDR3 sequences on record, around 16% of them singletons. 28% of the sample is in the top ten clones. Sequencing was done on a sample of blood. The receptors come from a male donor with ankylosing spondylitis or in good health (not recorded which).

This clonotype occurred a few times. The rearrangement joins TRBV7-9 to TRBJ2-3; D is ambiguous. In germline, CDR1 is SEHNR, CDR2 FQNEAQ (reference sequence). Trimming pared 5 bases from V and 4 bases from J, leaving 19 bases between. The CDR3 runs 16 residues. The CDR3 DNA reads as TGTGCCAGCAGCCCGAGGACCCAAATCGGCGCAGATACGCAGTATTTT. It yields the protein CASSPRTQIGADTQYF.

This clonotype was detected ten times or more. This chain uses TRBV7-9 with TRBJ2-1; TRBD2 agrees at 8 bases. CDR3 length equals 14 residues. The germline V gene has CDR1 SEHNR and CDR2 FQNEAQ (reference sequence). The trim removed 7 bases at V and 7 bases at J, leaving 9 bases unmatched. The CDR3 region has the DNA TGTGCCAGCATCCGGGGGGGGGCTGAGAATGAGCAGTTCTTC. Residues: CASIRGGAENEQFF.

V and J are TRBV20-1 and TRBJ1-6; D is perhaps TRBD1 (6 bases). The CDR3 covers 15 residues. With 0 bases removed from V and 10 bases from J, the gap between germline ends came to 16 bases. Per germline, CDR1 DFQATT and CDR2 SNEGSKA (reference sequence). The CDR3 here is CSARELGRGGSPLHF. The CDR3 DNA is TGCAGTGCTAGAGAGTTGGGCAGGGGAGGCTCACCCCTCCACTTT.

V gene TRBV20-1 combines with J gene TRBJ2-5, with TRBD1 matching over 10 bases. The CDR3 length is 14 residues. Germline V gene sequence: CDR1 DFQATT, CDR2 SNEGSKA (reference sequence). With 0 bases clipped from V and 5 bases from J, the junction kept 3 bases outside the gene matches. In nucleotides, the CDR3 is TGCAGTGCTAGAGATGACAGGGGGCTGGAGACCCAGTACTTC. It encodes CSARDDRGLETQYF.

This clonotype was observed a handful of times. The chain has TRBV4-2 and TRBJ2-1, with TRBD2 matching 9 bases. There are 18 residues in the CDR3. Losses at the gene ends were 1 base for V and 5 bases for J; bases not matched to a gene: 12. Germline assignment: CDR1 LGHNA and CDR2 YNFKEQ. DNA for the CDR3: TGTGCCAGCAGCCAAGGGGCCGGCGCGGGGGGGATAGACAATGAGCAGTTCTTC. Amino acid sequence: CASSQGAGAGGIDNEQFF.

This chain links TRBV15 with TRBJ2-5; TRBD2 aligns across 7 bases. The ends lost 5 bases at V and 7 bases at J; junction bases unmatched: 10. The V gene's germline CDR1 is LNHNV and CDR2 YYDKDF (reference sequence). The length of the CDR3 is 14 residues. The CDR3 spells CATSARGDRTTQYF. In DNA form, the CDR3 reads TGTGCCACCAGCGCCCGGGGGGACCGCACGACCCAGTACTTC.

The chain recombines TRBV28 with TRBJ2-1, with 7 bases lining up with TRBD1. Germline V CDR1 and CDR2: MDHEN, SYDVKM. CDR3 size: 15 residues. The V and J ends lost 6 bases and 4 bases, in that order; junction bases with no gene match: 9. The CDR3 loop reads CASSPQGRLYNEQFF. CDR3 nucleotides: TGTGCCAGCAGCCCACAGGGGCGTCTATACAATGAGCAGTTCTTC.

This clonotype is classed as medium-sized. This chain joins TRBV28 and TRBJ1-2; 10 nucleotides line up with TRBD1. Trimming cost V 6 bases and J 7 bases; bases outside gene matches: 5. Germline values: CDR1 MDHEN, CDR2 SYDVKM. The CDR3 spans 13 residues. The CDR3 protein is CASRRQGASGYTF. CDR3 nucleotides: TGTGCCAGCAGGCGACAGGGGGCCTCTGGCTACACCTTC.

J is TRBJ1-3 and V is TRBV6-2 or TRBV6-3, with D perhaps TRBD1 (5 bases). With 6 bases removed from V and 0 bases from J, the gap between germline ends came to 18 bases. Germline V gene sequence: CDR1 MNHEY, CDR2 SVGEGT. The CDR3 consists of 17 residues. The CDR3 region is CASSPFGARDSGNTIYF. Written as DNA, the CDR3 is TGTGCCAGCAGCCCCTTTGGGGCGAGGGACTCTGGAAACACCATATATTTT.

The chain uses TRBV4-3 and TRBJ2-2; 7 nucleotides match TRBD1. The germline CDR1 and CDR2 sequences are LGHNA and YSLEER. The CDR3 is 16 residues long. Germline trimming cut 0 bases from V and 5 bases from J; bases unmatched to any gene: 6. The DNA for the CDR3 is TGCGCCAGCAGCCAAGAGAAGACAGGGCCGACCGGGGAGCTGTTTTTT. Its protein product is CASSQEKTGPTGELFF.

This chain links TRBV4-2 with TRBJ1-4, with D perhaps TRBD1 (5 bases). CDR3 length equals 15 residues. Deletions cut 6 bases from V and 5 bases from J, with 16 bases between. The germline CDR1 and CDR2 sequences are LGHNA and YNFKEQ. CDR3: CASRAGPAGNEKLFF. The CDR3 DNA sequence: TGTGCCAGCAGGGCGGGCCCGGCAGGGAATGAAAAACTGTTTTTT.

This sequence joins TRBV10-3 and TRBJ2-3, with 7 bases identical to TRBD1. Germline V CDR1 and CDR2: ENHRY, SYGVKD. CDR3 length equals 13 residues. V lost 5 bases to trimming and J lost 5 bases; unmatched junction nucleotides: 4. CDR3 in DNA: TGTGCCATCAGTACAGACAGGGTAGATACGCAGTATTTT. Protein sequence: CAISTDRVDTQYF.

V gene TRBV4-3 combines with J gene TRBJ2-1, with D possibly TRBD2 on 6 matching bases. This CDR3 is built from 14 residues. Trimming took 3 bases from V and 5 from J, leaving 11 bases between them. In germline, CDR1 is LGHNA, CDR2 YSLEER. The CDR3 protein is CASSHLGLNNEQFF. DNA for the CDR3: TGCGCCAGCAGCCACTTGGGACTGAACAATGAGCAGTTCTTC.

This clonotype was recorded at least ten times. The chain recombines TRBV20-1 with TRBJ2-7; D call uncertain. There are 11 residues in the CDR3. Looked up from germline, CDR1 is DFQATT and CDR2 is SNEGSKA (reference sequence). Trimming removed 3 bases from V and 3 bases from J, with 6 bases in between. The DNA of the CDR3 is TGCAGTGCTAGGAGCAACTACGAGCAGTACGTC. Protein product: CSARSNYEQYV.

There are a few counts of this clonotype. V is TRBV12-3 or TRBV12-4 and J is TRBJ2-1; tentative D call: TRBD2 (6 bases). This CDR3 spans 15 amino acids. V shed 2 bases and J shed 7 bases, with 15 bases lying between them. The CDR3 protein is CASSLRWGELNEQFF. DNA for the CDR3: TGTGCCAGCAGTTTACGGTGGGGGGAACTTAATGAGCAGTTCTTC.

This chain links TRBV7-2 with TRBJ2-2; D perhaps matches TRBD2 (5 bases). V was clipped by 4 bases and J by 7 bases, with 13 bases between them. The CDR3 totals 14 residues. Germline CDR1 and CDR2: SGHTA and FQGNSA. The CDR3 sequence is CASSSGLDVGELFF. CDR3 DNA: TGTGCCAGCAGCTCAGGACTGGACGTCGGGGAGCTGTTTTTT.

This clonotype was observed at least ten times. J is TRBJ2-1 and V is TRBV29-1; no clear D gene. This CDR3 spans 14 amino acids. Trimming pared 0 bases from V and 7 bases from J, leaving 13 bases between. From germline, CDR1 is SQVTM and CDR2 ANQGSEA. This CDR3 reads CSVEDRSKANEQFF. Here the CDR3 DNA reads TGCAGCGTTGAAGATCGTAGCAAAGCGAATGAGCAGTTCTTC.

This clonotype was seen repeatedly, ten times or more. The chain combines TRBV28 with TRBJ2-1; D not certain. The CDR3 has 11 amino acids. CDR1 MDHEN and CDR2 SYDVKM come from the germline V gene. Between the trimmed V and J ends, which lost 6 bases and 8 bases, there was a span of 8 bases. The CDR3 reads CASSLNDEQFF. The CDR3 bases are TGTGCCAGCAGCTTGAACGATGAGCAGTTCTTC.

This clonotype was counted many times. The CDR3 DNA reads as TGTGCCAGCAGCTTGTTTGAGGGGGGATCAGATACGCAGTATTTT. It encodes CASSLFEGGSDTQYF. This chain uses TRBV7-9 with TRBJ2-3; D may correspond to TRBD1 or TRBD2 (6 bases each). This CDR3 has 15 residues. Germline V gives CDR1 SEHNR, CDR2 FQNEAQ (reference sequence). V dropped 3 bases and J dropped 4 bases, with 14 bases sitting between them.

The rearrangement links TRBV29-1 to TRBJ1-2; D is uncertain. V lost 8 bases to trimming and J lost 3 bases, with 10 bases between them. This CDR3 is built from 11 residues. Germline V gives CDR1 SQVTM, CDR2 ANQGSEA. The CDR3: CSLGLDYGYTF. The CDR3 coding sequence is TGCAGCCTAGGGTTAGACTATGGCTACACCTTC.

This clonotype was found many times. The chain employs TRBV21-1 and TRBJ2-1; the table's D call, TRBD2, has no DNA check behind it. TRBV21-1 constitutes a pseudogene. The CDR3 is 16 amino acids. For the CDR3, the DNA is TGTGCCAGCAGCAAGGGGTTTCGGTGGCGGGACAATGAGCAGTTCTTC. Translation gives CASSKGFRWRDNEQFF.

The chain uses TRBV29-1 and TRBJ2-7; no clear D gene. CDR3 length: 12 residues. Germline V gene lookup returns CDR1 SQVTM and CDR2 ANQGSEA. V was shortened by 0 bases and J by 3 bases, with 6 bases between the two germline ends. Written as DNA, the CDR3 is TGCAGCGTTGAAGATCCTGGCTACGAGCAGTACTTC. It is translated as CSVEDPGYEQYF.

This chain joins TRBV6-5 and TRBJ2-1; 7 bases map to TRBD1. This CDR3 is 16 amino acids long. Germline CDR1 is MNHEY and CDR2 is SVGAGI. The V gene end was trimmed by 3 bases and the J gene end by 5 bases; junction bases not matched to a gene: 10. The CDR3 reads CASSYVRGSGDNEQFF. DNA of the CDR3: TGTGCCAGCAGTTATGTCAGGGGGTCGGGCGACAATGAGCAGTTCTTC.

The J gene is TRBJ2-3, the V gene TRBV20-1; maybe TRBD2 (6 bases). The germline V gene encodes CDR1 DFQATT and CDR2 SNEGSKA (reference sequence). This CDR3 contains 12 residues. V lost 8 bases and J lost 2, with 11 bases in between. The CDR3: CSPLATTDTQYF. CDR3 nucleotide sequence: TGCAGTCCCCTAGCGACCACAGATACGCAGTATTTT.

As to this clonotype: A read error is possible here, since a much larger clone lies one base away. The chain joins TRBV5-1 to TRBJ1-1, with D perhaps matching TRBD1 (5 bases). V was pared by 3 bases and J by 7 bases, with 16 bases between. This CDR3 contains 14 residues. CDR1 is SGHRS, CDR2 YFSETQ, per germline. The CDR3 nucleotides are TGCGCCAGCAGCTCGTTTAGCCAGGGCTTTGAAGCTTTCTTT. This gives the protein CASSSFSQGFEAFF.

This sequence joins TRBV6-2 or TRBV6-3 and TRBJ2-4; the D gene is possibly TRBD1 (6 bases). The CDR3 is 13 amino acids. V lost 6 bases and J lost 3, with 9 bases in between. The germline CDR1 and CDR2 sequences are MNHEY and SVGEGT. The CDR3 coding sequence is TGTGCCAGCAGACAGGGTAGCAAAAACATTCAGTACTTC. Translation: CASRQGSKNIQYF.

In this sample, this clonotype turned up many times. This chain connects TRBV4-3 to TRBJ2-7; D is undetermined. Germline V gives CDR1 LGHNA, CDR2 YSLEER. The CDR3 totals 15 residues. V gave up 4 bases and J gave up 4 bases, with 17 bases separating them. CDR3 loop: CASSLGALYPYEQYF. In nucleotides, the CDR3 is TGCGCCAGCAGCCTTGGAGCCTTATACCCTTACGAGCAGTACTTC.